The 27 T cell receptor beta chains in this list originate from one sample, sequenced in a study of T-cell reconstitution after alpha-beta-depleted transplantation in children. Preparing the TCRbeta library involved the use of unique molecular identifiers. TCRdb processed the PCR reads anew with MiXCR; each CDR3 protein has one entry. The repertoire has roughly 250,000 distinct CDR3 sequences, 7.5% to 9.5% of them found once; the top ten carry about 6.4%. The sample consisted of PBMCs, mostly from graft donor cells, taken 180 days after TCRalphabeta/CD19-depleted stem cell transplant. The receptors derive from a male patient between 10 and 17 years old who had a stem cell transplant for acute lymphoblastic leukemia, so the T cells may come from the graft donor.

On this clonotype itself: Being one base from a much bigger clone, this may be a read error. The rearrangement links TRBV11-2 to TRBJ2-4; D unclear. Germline CDR1 reads SGHAT; CDR2 reads FQNNGV. V gave up 5 bases and J gave up 0 bases, with 17 bases separating them. This CDR3 is 17 amino acids long. CDR3 nucleotide sequence: TGTGCCAGCAGCCCCAGAGCCGTTGGGCTAGCCAAAAACATTCAGTACTTC. Encoded protein: CASSPRAVGLAKNIQYF.

V gene TRBV20-1 combines with J gene TRBJ2-2, with 8 bases that match TRBD1. The CDR3 spans 12 residues. After removal of 2 bases from V and 7 bases from J, the junction contained 0 bases not matched to a gene. Germline loops: CDR1 DFQATT, CDR2 SNEGSKA (reference sequence). CDR3 protein: CSARTGGGELFF. CDR3 in DNA: TGCAGTGCTAGAACAGGGGGCGGGGAGCTGTTTTTT.

This clonotype showed up many times. The gene calls are TRBV9 and TRBJ1-3, with no clear D. The CDR3 sequence is 13 residues long. Germline assignment: CDR1 SGDLS and CDR2 YYNGEE. V dropped 0 bases and J dropped 9 bases, with 10 bases sitting between them. Here the CDR3 DNA reads TGTGCCAGCAGCGTAGGAGGGAGGACCACCATATATTTT. The encoded protein is CASSVGGRTTIYF. The full variable domain, completed using reference TRBV9 and TRBJ1-3, is DSGVTQTPKHLITATGQRVTLRCSPRSGDLSVYWYQQSLDQGLQFLIQYYNGEERAKGNILERFSAQQFPDLHSELNLSSLELGDSALYFCASSVGGRTTIYFGEGSWLTVV.

This clonotype was seen once. One base away lies a much larger clone, so this may be a sequencing read error. The J gene is TRBJ1-1, the V gene TRBV5-6; 9 bases map to TRBD1. This CDR3 contains 17 residues. Germline assignment: CDR1 SGHDT and CDR2 YYEEEE. With 6 bases clipped from V and 6 bases from J, the junction kept 18 bases outside the gene matches. For the CDR3, the DNA is TGTGCCAGCAAGAGGACCGGGACAGGGAATGGGTACCCTGAAGCTTTCTTT. Encoded protein: CASKRTGTGNGYPEAFF.

Of note for this clonotype: A clone one base away is much larger, so this may be a read error. This chain links TRBV6-1 with TRBJ2-1; TRBD2 matches at 8 bases. CDR3 size: 15 residues. From germline, CDR1 is MNHNS and CDR2 SASEGT. Written as DNA, the CDR3 is TGTGCCGGCAGTCTAGCGGGTTCCCCCTACAATGAGCAGTTCTTC. Protein: CAGSLAGSPYNEQFF.

This chain connects TRBV21-1 to TRBJ1-2; the table calls TRBD1, which could not be checked here. TRBV21-1 is designated a pseudogene. The CDR3 is made up of 14 amino acids. CDR3 sequence (DNA): TGTGCCAGCAGCAAACACAGGGGAATAAATGGCTACACCTTC. The encoded protein is CASSKHRGINGYTF.

This clonotype was seen at least ten times. This chain connects TRBV6-5 to TRBJ1-1; D gene ambiguous. The germline gives CDR1 MNHEY, CDR2 SVGAGI. CDR3 size: 15 residues. Trimming cost V 6 bases and J 0 bases, with 14 bases left between them. The CDR3 protein is CASSRSDHMNTEAFF. The CDR3 coding sequence is TGTGCCAGCAGCCGCTCGGACCACATGAACACTGAAGCTTTCTTT.

This clonotype was found many times. This sequence joins TRBV5-1 and TRBJ1-2; D gene uncertain. The V gene's germline CDR1 is SGHRS and CDR2 YFSETQ. The CDR3 has 15 residues. Trimming left V 1 base short and J 2 bases short, with 12 bases between. The CDR3 here is CASSLQGPLNYGYTF. CDR3 nucleotide sequence: TGCGCCAGCAGCTTGCAAGGGCCACTGAACTATGGCTACACCTTC.

This clonotype appeared many times. The J gene is TRBJ2-2, the V gene TRBV18, with D tentatively TRBD2 (6 bases). In germline, CDR1 is KGHSH, CDR2 LQKENI. This CDR3 comprises 17 residues. Deletions cut 0 bases from V and 3 bases from J, with 14 bases between. CDR3 DNA: TGTGCCAGCTCACCACCGGGGACGGGAGCCCACACCGGGGAGCTGTTTTTT. It is translated as CASSPPGTGAHTGELFF. Based on the CDR3 plus reference TRBV18 and TRBJ2-2, the full variable domain is NAGVMQNPRHLVRRRGQEARLRCSPMKGHSHVYWYRQLPEEGLKFMVYLQKENIIDESGMPKERFSAEFPKEGPSILRIQQVVRGDSAAYFCASSPPGTGAHTGELFFGEGSRLTVL.

This clonotype was counted ten times or more. The chain combines TRBV6-6 with TRBJ2-1, with D uncertain. The V end was cut by 6 bases, the J end by 2 bases, with 5 bases between. Germline values: CDR1 MNHNY, CDR2 SVGAGI (reference sequence). This CDR3 contains 12 residues. The CDR3 spells CASSQAYNEQFF. DNA for the CDR3: TGTGCCAGCAGCCAAGCCTACAATGAGCAGTTCTTC.

This clonotype was recorded many times. The chain joins TRBV28 to TRBJ2-7, with 13 bases lining up with TRBD2. V was clipped by 5 bases and J by 11 bases; unmatched bases: 6. The length of the CDR3 is 13 residues. Per the germline V gene, CDR1 is MDHEN and CDR2 is SYDVKM. For the CDR3, the DNA is TGTGCCAGCAGTGTAGGGACTAGCGGGATCAAGTACTTC. This translates into CASSVGTSGIKYF. Complete variable domain (other parts from reference TRBV28 and TRBJ2-7): DVKVTQSSRYLVKRTGEKVFLECVQDMDHENMFWYRQDPGLGLRLIYFSYDVKMKEKGDIPEGYSVSREKKERFSLILESASTNQTSMYLCASSVGTSGIKYFGPGTRLTVT.

This clonotype was counted many times. The V and J genes are TRBV24-1 and TRBJ2-2; D is perhaps TRBD2 (6 bases). This CDR3 is built from 15 residues. In germline, CDR1 is KGHDR, CDR2 SFDVKD. V lost 3 bases to trimming and J lost 0 bases, with 7 bases between them. CDR3 in DNA: TGTGCCACCAGTGATGGGACTCCGAACACCGGGGAGCTGTTTTTT. As protein: CATSDGTPNTGELFF.

This chain's CDR3 is CSAGGLAESSYNEQFF. The CDR3 nucleotides are TGCAGTGCTGGGGGACTAGCGGAGAGCTCCTACAATGAGCAGTTCTTC. The gene calls are TRBV20-1 and TRBJ2-1; 11 bases are shared with TRBD2. CDR1 is DFQATT and CDR2 is SNEGSKA in the germline V gene (reference sequence). The trim removed 5 bases at V and 0 bases at J, leaving 6 bases unmatched. The CDR3 sequence is 16 residues long.

This clonotype came up many times. The rearrangement uses TRBV12-3 or TRBV12-4 and TRBJ1-5; no clear D. The CDR3 runs to 14 residues. Trimming shortened V by 3 bases and J by 4 bases, and 10 bases separated the two germline ends. The CDR3 loop is CASSLSSPNQPQHF. CDR3 DNA: TGTGCCAGCAGTTTGAGTTCGCCGAATCAGCCCCAGCATTTT.

At least ten counts were recorded for this clonotype. The chain has TRBV28 and TRBJ1-1; no definite D call. Per the germline V gene, CDR1 is MDHEN and CDR2 is SYDVKM. Deletions cut 1 base from V and 1 base from J, with 4 bases between. This CDR3 is 13 amino acids long. In DNA, the CDR3 is TGTGCCAGCAGTTTATTACGGAACACTGAAGCTTTCTTT. It specifies CASSLLRNTEAFF.

This clonotype was counted only a few times. The chain carries TRBV11-2 and TRBJ2-1; D perhaps matches TRBD1 (6 bases). Germline CDR1 SGHAT, CDR2 FQNNGV. This CDR3 has 15 amino acids. V was shortened by 0 bases and J by 8 bases, with 14 bases between the two germline ends. CDR3 region: CASSLDGGNWDEQFF. The CDR3 region has the DNA TGTGCCAGCAGCTTAGATGGGGGCAATTGGGATGAGCAGTTCTTC.

Ten or more counts support this clonotype. The chain combines TRBV7-3 with TRBJ2-3; D perhaps matches TRBD2 (7 bases). V gave up 5 bases and J gave up 5 bases, with 11 bases separating them. Per germline, CDR1 SGHTA and CDR2 FQGTGA. CDR3 size: 13 residues. CDR3 nucleotides: TGTGCCAGCAGCGGGGGGGCCCTAGATACGCAGTATTTT. This encodes CASSGGALDTQYF.

This clonotype was seen ten or more times. V gene TRBV28 combines with J gene TRBJ1-2; D is perhaps TRBD1 (5 bases). Between the trimmed V and J ends, which lost 1 base and 3 bases, there was a span of 12 bases. The germline CDR1 and CDR2 sequences are MDHEN and SYDVKM. CDR3 length: 15 residues. CDR3 amino acids: CASSLSAAGYYGYTF. The DNA for the CDR3 is TGTGCCAGCAGTTTATCAGCGGCAGGGTACTATGGCTACACCTTC.

This clonotype was observed at least ten times. The CDR3 nucleotides read TGTGCCAGCAGTGAAGCACGGGAGGACACTGAAGCTTTCTTT. It codes for CASSEAREDTEAFF. The J gene is TRBJ1-1, the V gene TRBV2; D is unresolved. This CDR3 spans 14 amino acids. V shed 0 bases and J shed 3 bases, with 8 bases lying between them. CDR1 SNHLY and CDR2 FYNNEI come from the germline V gene.

This clonotype was found many times. The chain recombines TRBV6-1 with TRBJ2-7; weak D call: TRBD1 (6 bases). The CDR3 runs to 12 residues. Germline V CDR1 and CDR2: MNHNS, SASEGT. V was trimmed by 8 bases and J by 5 bases, leaving 13 bases between them. This CDR3 reads CASPGRGNEQYF. The CDR3 region has the DNA TGTGCCAGCCCTGGCAGGGGTAACGAGCAGTACTTC.

This clonotype was recorded at least ten times. This chain uses TRBV5-6 with TRBJ2-6; D perhaps matches TRBD2 (7 bases). This CDR3 region has 16 residues. Germline V gene sequence: CDR1 SGHDT, CDR2 YYEEEE. Trimming removed 4 bases at V and 3 bases at J, with 14 bases between. The CDR3: CASSPDGGLGANVLTF. CDR3 DNA: TGTGCCAGCAGCCCGGACGGGGGGCTTGGGGCCAACGTCCTGACTTTC.

This clonotype was seen many times. The chain has TRBV28 and TRBJ1-1; D remains unclear. V dropped 5 bases and J dropped 5 bases, with 15 bases sitting between them. This CDR3 comprises 14 residues. Germline CDR1 MDHEN, CDR2 SYDVKM. Here the CDR3 reads CASSPGNVGTEAFF. The CDR3 DNA is TGTGCCAGCAGTCCTGGCAATGTTGGAACTGAAGCTTTCTTT. Supplemented by reference TRBV28 and TRBJ1-1, the full variable domain reads DVKVTQSSRYLVKRTGEKVFLECVQDMDHENMFWYRQDPGLGLRLIYFSYDVKMKEKGDIPEGYSVSREKKERFSLILESASTNQTSMYLCASSPGNVGTEAFFGQGTRLTVV.

Ten or more counts support this clonotype. The chain employs TRBV6-2 or TRBV6-3 and TRBJ2-2, with D possibly TRBD2 on 6 matching bases. Looked up from germline, CDR1 is MNHEY and CDR2 is SVGEGT. V shed 3 bases and J shed 3 bases, with 14 bases lying between them. The CDR3 extends over 16 amino acids. The CDR3 is CASSYSIAVYTGELFF. In nucleotides, the CDR3 is TGTGCCAGCAGTTATTCGATAGCGGTGTACACCGGGGAGCTGTTTTTT.

This clonotype was detected ten times or more. The chain combines TRBV7-3 with TRBJ2-1; TRBD2 matches at 8 bases. The V gene's germline CDR1 is SGHTA and CDR2 FQGTGA. The length of the CDR3 is 17 residues. The J segment lost 9 bases and the V segment lost 2 bases, leaving 15 bases of the junction unmatched. The CDR3 sequence is CASSLLGGSGEWGEQFF. The DNA for the CDR3 is TGTGCCAGCAGCTTACTAGGCGGTAGCGGGGAGTGGGGTGAGCAGTTCTTC.

This clonotype was seen ten or more times. The rearrangement joins TRBV24-1 to TRBJ2-5, with D unclear. Trimming took 4 bases from V and 2 from J, leaving 10 bases between them. CDR3 size: 14 residues. Germline CDR1 and CDR2: KGHDR and SFDVKD. CDR3 region: CATSDTGPQETQYF. The DNA of the CDR3 is TGTGCCACCAGTGACACTGGTCCTCAAGAGACCCAGTACTTC.

In this sample, this clonotype turned up many times. The chain joins TRBV5-5 to TRBJ2-5; D is unclear. Trimming cost V 4 bases and J 3 bases, with 22 bases left between them. The CDR3 contains 17 residues. Germline V CDR1 and CDR2: SGHKS, YYEKEE (reference sequence). The chain's CDR3 is CASSLRWPPVKEETQYF. As DNA, the CDR3 is TGTGCCAGCAGCCTAAGGTGGCCCCCCGTCAAGGAAGAGACCCAGTACTTC.

This clonotype was seen many times. The gene calls are TRBV20-1 and TRBJ2-1; TRBD2 aligns across 7 bases. V lost 4 bases to trimming and J lost 4 bases; unmatched junction nucleotides: 4. Germline CDR1 reads DFQATT; CDR2 reads SNEGSKA (reference sequence). The CDR3 length is 13 residues. The CDR3 DNA sequence: TGCAGTGCTAAACGGGGGGTTTACAATGAGCAGTTCTTC. It yields the protein CSAKRGVYNEQFF.